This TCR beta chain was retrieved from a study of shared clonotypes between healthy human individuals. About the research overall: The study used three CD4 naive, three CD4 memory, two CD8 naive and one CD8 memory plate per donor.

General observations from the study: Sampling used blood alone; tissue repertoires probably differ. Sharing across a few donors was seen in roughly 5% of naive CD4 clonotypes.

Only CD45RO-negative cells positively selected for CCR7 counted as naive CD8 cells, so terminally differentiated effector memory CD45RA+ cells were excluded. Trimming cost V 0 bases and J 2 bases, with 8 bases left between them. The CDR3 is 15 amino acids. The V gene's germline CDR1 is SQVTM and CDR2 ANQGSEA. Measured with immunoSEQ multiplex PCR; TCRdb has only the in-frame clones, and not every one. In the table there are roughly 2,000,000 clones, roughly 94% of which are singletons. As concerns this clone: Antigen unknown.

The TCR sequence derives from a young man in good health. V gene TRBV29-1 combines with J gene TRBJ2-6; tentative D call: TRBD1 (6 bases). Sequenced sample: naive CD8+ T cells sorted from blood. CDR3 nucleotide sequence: TGCAGCGTTGAAGAGGGGGCGGCTGGGGCCAACGTCCTGACTTTC. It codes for CSVEEGAAGANVLTF. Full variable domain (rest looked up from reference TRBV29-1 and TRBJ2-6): SAVISQKPSRDICQRGTSLTIQCQVDSQVTMMFWYRQQPGQSLTLIATANQGSEATYESGFVIDKFPISRPNLTFSTLTVSNMSPEDSSIYLCSVEEGAAGANVLTFGAGSRLTVL.